Listed here is a single T cell receptor (beta chain). V was trimmed by 0 bases and J by 7 bases, leaving 4 bases between them. In germline, CDR1 is SGHRS, CDR2 YFSETQ. This CDR3 is built from 11 residues. The data stem from a study of blood T cell dynamics during melanoma immunotherapy. The sample's time point: week 3, after first cycle of checkpoint inhibitor. Generated by immunoSEQ multiplex PCR, the TCRdb table keeps only in-frame clones and is missing some. Among about 28,000 clones listed, 80% to 85% were seen once. This chain links TRBV5-1 with TRBJ1-1; D uncertain. This receptor was obtained from a human donor with melanoma. The sample was blood, taken from a patient treated with checkpoint blockade. In nucleotides, the CDR3 is TGCGCCAGCAGCTTGGACAGTGAAGCTTTCTTT. Protein: CASSLDSEAFF.